The T cell receptor (beta chain) described here comes from a study of blood T cell repertoires in COVID-19. Profiling relied on immunoSEQ multiplex PCR, and the TCRdb table lists in-frame clones only, not all of them. This table has roughly 35,000 clones, nearly 95% appearing once. V shed 5 bases and J shed 1 base, with 11 bases lying between them. From germline, CDR1 is SEHNR and CDR2 FQNEAQ (reference sequence). The CDR3 has 14 residues. V and J are TRBV7-9 and TRBJ2-5; D is possibly TRBD2 (5 bases). Sequencing was done on a sample of peripheral blood. The sequence came from a human donor in a cohort sampled during active COVID-19. The CDR3 DNA reads TGTGCCAGCAGCCGCCTAGGGAGCCAAGAGACCCAGTACTTC. Its translation is CASSRLGSQETQYF.